This T cell receptor beta chain originates from a study of breast tumors, draining lymph nodes, adjacent tissues. Study-level points and caveats: Findings are consistent with lymph node origin and intratumoral expansion of most tumor T cells.

In TCRdb, the multiplex PCR reads were re-called with MiXCR into one record per CDR3 protein. In the table there are approximately 210,000 distinct CDR3 sequences, approximately 29% of which are singletons. Points on this clonotype: Antigen unknown. Since a much larger clone is just one base distant, this may be a read error.

Axillary draining lymph nodes of breast cancer patients supplied the node samples. The CDR3 has 15 amino acids. V lost 3 bases and J lost 9, with 21 bases in between. Germline CDR1 reads SGHNT; CDR2 reads YYREEE (reference sequence). This receptor was identified in a female donor with breast cancer. Some clones in this sample may be carry-over from other donors' samples. This chain links TRBV5-4 with TRBJ2-5; TRBD2 is a possible D gene (6 bases). Specimen: axillary lymph node tissue. CDR3: CASSSEVAGWEAQYF. The CDR3 DNA is TGTGCCAGCAGCTCGGAAGTGGCAGGGTGGGAGGCCCAGTACTTC.